This TCR beta chain was found in a study of shared clonotypes between healthy human individuals (TCRdb year 2020). With respect to the entire study: Three men and two women, aged 18 to 49 years, made up the cohort. For each donor, CD4 naive and CD4 memory were each run on three plates, CD8 naive on two plates, and CD8 memory on one plate. To estimate repertoire size and how much clonotypes are shared between individuals, the study performed deep sequencing of blood TCR repertoires from about five healthy adults. To increase sequencing depth and limit assay-specific biases, TCR repertoire library preparation and sequencing were carried out by different laboratories using diverse techniques. Per donor, leukapheresis produced somewhere between about 0.94 and 10 billion PBMCs. What the research found in general, with its limitations: Compared with non-shared clonotypes, clonotypes shared by all four sorted-subset donors had higher generation probabilities. Only blood was sampled, and tissue TCR repertoires likely differ from those in blood. Larger estimated clonotype richness was generally found for naive subsets than for memory subsets. The genetic and exposure-history diversity represented was limited by the small number of donors. Based on pairwise subsampling, the degree of clonotype sharing among donors was expected to be affected by sequencing depth. Across four donors, roughly 5% of naive CD4, roughly 3.5% of naive CD8, 2.3% of memory CD4, and roughly 0.4% of memory CD8 clonotypes were shared. Rarefaction of sorted-subset datasets indicated incomplete sequencing despite the large sequencing depth.

Healthy HIV-negative adults with no recently reported acute infections or vaccinations were included as donors. All donors were Caucasian adults living in Nashville, Tennessee, USA. CD4+ T cells were enriched by magnetic negative selection; naive cells were then positively selected on CD45RA, and the negative fraction formed the memory subset. After blood collection by leukapheresis, PBMCs were isolated using Ficoll-Histopaque density gradient centrifugation and then cryopreserved in the vapor phase of liquid nitrogen. Analytical flow cytometry was used to check the purity and quantity of every magnetically sorted T cell population. Genomic DNA was isolated from every sorted fraction and measured by UV absorbance on a Nanodrop 2000c. Using the deep immunoSEQ assay, TCR CDR3 regions were amplified from genomic DNA by multiplex PCR. Genomic DNA extracted from each cell subset was distributed evenly over all wells of several immunoSEQ 96-well plates, and each plate served as one replicate. For sorted subsets, each replicate PCR was loaded with about 200 ng genomic DNA, equivalent to roughly 30,000 T cell genomes. Purified libraries were quantified with a Qubit 3.0 fluorometer, sized on a Bioanalyzer 2100, and re-quantified with the KAPA Library Quantification kit. Every immunoSEQ 96-well plate was sequenced on a dedicated single-read 150-cycle Illumina NextSeq 550 flow cell. The original pipeline was this. Because only junctional sequences without quality scores were contained in the immunoSEQ output, filtering matching that applied to full-length reads could not be performed. Sequences were annotated with PyIR, a Python wrapper for IgBLAST v1.9, and V/J genes and CDR3 were assigned using IMGT germline references. Reads with weak V/J assignments (E-value above 1e-6), missing CDR3, stop codons, out-of-frame junctions, or ambiguous translated residues were removed. V3J clonotypes were defined as sequences sharing the same inferred V gene, J gene, and CDR3 amino acid sequence. Percentage overlap between repertoires was computed as shared unique clonotypes divided by the size of the smaller repertoire. RTK rarefaction, the Chao1 estimator, and Recon v2.1 estimates of unobserved clonotypes were used to assess repertoire richness. Generation probabilities were computed with OLGA for all TCRbeta clonotypes obtained by the gDNA method from several donors. The table comes from immuneACCESS by way of TCRdb, which keeps in-frame sequences with V and J called. Part of the clones is missing from these tables; in studies checked, under half for an unresolved V gene and the rest for unknown reasons. That table is the source of V, J and clone size, and D and trimming were worked out from the DNA. The sample table lists about 1.5 million clones, nearly 99% of them with a count of one. The leading ten clones occupy about 0.45% of the sample.

The germline V gene encodes CDR1 LNHDA and CDR2 SQIVND (reference sequence). Trimming removed 3 bases from V and 5 bases from J; the gene matches leave 4 bases unexplained. From the cysteine through the phenylalanine, the CDR3 covers 13 amino acids. This entry keeps only the CDR3 DNA: 39 bases, framed from base 1. Comments on this clone: It lacks a known antigen. Qualities for individual bases were not recorded, and no much larger clone is one base off.

The V gene is TRBV19 and the J gene is TRBJ2-7; 7 of the junction bases match TRBD1. The clonotype comes from a man between 25 and 39 years old in good health. Sequencing was performed on naive CD4+ T cells sorted from blood. Interpreted using the paper, the cell subset or site label stands for: CD45RA+ positively selected. Here is the DNA: TGTGCCAGTAGTATGACAGGGCTGGACGAGCAGTACTTC. This yields the protein CASSMTGLDEQYF.